In this sample, the clone carrying this T cell receptor (beta chain) turned up once. The data belong to a study of blood T cell repertoires in COVID-19. Study at large: The origin of the acute and convalescent COVID-19 samples was the United States, Italy and Spain.

In the original analysis: For nucleated cells, counts were estimated from reference gene primer amplification. The method was immunoSEQ multiplex PCR; TCRdb's version includes in-frame clones alone and lacks a portion of them. The D gene and trimming were derived from the DNA, and the V and J assignments and clone size from that table. The profile shows about 220,000 clones, roughly 85% of them singletons. Seattle cases were enrolled at active infection and followed longitudinally. This CDR3 has 14 amino acids. V was clipped by 3 bases and J by 3 bases; unmatched bases: 1. CDR1 and CDR2 from the germline V gene are LNHDA and SQIVND (reference sequence).

This TCR derives from a woman in her 70s with COVID-19, enrolled during active disease. The sequenced material came from peripheral blood. The chain employs TRBV19 and TRBJ1-2; 10 bases line up with TRBD1. DNA of the CDR3: TGTGCCAGTAGTATGGACAGGGGGGACTATGGCTACACCTTC. Protein sequence: CASSMDRGDYGYTF. Together with reference TRBV19 and TRBJ1-2, the CDR3 gives the full variable domain: DGGITQSPKYLFRKEGQNVTLSCEQNLNHDAMYWYRQDPGQGLRLIYYSQIVNDFQKGDIAEGYSVSREKKESFPLTVTSAQKNPTAFYLCASSMDRGDYGYTFGSGTRLTVV.